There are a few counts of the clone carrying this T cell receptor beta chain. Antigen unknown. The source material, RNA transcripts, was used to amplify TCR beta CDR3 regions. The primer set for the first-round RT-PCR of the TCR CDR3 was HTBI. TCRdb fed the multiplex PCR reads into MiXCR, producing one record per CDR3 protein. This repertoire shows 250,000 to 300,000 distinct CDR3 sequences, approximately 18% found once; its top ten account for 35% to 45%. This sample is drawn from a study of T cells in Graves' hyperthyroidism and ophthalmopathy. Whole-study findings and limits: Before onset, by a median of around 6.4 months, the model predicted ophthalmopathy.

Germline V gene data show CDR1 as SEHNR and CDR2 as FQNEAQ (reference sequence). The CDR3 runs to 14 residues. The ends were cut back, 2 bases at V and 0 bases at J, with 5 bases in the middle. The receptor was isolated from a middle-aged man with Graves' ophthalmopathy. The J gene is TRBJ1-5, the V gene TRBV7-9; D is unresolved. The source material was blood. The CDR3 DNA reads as TGTGCCAGCAGCTTAATGAATAGCAATCAGCCCCAGCATTTT. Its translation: CASSLMNSNQPQHF.